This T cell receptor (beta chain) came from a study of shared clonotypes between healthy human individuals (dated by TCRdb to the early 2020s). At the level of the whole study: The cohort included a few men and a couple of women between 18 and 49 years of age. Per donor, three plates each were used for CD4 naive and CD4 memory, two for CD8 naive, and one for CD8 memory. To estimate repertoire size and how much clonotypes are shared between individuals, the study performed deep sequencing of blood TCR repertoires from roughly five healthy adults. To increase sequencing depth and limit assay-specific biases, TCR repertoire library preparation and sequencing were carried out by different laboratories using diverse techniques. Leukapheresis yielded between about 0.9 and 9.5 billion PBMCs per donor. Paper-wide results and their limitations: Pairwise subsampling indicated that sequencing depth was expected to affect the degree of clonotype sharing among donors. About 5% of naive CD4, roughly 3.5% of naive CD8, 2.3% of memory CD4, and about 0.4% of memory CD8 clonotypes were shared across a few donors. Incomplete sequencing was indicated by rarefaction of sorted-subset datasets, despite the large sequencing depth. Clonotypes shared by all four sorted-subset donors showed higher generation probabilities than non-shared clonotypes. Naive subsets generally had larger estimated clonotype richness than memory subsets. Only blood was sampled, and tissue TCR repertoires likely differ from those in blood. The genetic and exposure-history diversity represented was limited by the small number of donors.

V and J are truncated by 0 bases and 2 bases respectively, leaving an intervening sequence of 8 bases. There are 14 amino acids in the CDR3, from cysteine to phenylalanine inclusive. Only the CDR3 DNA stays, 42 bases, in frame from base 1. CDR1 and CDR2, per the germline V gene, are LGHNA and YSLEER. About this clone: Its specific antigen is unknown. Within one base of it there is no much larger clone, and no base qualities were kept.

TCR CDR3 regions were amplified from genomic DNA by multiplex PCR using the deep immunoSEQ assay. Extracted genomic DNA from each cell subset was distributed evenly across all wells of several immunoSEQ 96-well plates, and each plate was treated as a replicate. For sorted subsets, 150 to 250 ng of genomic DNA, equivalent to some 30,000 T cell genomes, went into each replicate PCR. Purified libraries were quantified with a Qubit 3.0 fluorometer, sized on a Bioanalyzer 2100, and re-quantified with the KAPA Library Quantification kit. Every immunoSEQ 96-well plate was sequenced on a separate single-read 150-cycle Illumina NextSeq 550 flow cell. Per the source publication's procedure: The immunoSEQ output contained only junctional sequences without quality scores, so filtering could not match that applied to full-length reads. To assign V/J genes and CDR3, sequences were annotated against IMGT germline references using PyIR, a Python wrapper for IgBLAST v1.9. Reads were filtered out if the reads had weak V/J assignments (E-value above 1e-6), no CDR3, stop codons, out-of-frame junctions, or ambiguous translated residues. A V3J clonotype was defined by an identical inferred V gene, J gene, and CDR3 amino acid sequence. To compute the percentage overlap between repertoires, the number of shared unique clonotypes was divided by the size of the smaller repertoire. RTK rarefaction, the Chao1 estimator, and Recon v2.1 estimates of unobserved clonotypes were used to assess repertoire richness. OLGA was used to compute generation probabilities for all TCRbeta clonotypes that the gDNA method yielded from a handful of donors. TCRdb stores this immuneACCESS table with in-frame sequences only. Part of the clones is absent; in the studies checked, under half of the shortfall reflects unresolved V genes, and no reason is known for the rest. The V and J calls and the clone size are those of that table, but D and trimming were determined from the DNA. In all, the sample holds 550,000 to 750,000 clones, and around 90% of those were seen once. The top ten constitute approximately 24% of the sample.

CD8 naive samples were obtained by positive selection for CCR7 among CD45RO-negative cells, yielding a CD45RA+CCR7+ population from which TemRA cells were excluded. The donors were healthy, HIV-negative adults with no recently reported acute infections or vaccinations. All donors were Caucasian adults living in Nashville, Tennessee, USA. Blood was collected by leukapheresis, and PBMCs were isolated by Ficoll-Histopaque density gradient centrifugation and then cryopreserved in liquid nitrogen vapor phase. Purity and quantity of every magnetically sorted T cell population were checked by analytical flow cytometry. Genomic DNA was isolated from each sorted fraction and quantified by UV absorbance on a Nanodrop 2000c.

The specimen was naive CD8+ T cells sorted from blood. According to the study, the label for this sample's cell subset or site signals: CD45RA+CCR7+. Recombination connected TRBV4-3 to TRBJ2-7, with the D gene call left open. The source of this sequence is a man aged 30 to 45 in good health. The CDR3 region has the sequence CASSQDKLTYEQYF. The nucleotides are TGCGCCAGCAGCCAAGATAAACTGACCTACGAGCAGTACTTC.